This T cell receptor (beta chain) stems from a study of blood T cell repertoires in COVID-19. Original handling: Reference gene primer amplification in the assay estimated nucleated cell counts. Profiled with immunoSEQ multiplex PCR; TCRdb holds only in-frame clones, not every one. V, J and clone size derive from that table, while D and trimming were established from the DNA sequence. The table records 250,000 to 300,000 clones, approximately 91% of them present only once. Cohorts were based on clinical histories the participants reported. This CDR3 has 14 residues. Trimming removed 2 bases at V and 0 bases at J, with 9 bases between. The germline V gene encodes CDR1 SGDLS and CDR2 YYNGEE.

The receptor's source is a woman aged 40 to 49 with acute COVID-19. The chain carries TRBV9 and TRBJ2-7, with D perhaps matching TRBD1 (6 bases). Sequenced sample: PBMCs or T cells enriched from blood (not recorded which). The CDR3 DNA reads as TGTGCCAGCAGCGTTCAGGGGCTCTCCTACGAGCAGTACTTC. This sequence encodes CASSVQGLSYEQYF. Complete variable domain (other parts from reference TRBV9 and TRBJ2-7): DSGVTQTPKHLITATGQRVTLRCSPRSGDLSVYWYQQSLDQGLQFLIQYYNGEERAKGNILERFSAQQFPDLHSELNLSSLELGDSALYFCASSVQGLSYEQYFGPGTRLTVT.